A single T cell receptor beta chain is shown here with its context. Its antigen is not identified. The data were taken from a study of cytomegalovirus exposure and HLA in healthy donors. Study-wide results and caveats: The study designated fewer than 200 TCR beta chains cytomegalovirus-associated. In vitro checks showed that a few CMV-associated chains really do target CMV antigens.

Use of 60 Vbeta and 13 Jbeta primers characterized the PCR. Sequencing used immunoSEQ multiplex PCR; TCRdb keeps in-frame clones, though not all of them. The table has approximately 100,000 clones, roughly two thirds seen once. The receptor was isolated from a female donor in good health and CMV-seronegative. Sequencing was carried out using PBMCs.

CDR3 in amino acids: CASRTQGGGGEQYF. The CDR3 DNA sequence: TGTGCCAGCAGGACTCAGGGTGGGGGGGGCGAGCAGTACTTC. This chain connects TRBV28 to TRBJ2-7, with TRBD2 identical over 7 bases. Germline CDR1 is MDHEN and CDR2 is SYDVKM. This CDR3 is 14 amino acids long. V gave up 6 bases and J gave up 6 bases; unmatched junction bases: 11.